One sample yielded the 25 T cell receptor beta chains listed below, sequenced in a study of regulatory T cells in long-lasting Graves disease. Time point reported: persistent/refractory GD, antithyroid drugs over 5 years with positive TRAb. PBMC RNA served as the TCR library source. Relying on iRepertoire HTBI primers and Arm-PCR of CDR3 regions, the team built TCR beta libraries. TCRdb re-analysed the multiplex PCR reads in MiXCR, keeping a single row per CDR3 protein. The profile shows some 370,000 distinct CDR3 sequences, approximately 25% of them singletons. This material consisted of peripheral blood mononuclear cells (PBMCs), taken when the disease was refractory, from a patient treated with antithyroid drugs. The origin of the receptors is a woman in her 40s with Graves disease.

The gene calls are TRBV19 and TRBJ2-2; maybe TRBD1 (6 bases). The CDR3 length is 17 residues. Looked up from germline, CDR1 is LNHDA and CDR2 is SQIVND (reference sequence). The V gene lost 4 bases and the J gene lost 7 bases, with 22 bases spanning the gap. The CDR3 DNA reads TGTGCCAGTAGTAGCAGCCCGAGACAGGCGAGAGGCGGGGAGCTGTTTTTT. Protein product: CASSSSPRQARGGELFF.

In this sample, this clonotype turned up a few times. The chain joins TRBV27 to TRBJ2-5; TRBD2 agrees at 9 bases. Germline V gives CDR1 MNHEY, CDR2 SMNVEV (reference sequence). Losses at the gene ends were 2 bases for V and 1 base for J; bases not matched to a gene: 2. CDR3 length equals 15 residues. The CDR3 region is CASSLTGLAQETQYF. Written as DNA, the CDR3 is TGTGCCAGCAGTTTAACGGGACTAGCCCAAGAGACCCAGTACTTC.

The sample holds a few counts of this clonotype. The V and J genes are TRBV27 and TRBJ2-5, with 9 bases aligning to TRBD1. The CDR3 has 18 amino acids. CDR1 and CDR2 from the germline V gene are MNHEY and SMNVEV (reference sequence). Trimming removed 7 bases from V and 0 bases from J; junction bases left unmatched: 15. CDR3 region: CASKKSGTGTDYQETQYF. For the CDR3, the DNA is TGTGCCAGCAAAAAATCCGGGACAGGGACCGACTACCAAGAGACCCAGTACTTC.

The rearrangement joins TRBV11-2 to TRBJ2-7; 13 nucleotides align to TRBD2. CDR1 is SGHAT, CDR2 FQNNGV, per germline. V gave up 5 bases and J gave up 0 bases; unmatched junction bases: 4. This CDR3 has 16 amino acids. The CDR3 bases are TGTGCCAGCAGCCCGACTAGCGGGGGGAGCTCCTACGAGCAGTACTTC. This translates into CASSPTSGGSSYEQYF. The variable domain in full, with the rest retrieved from reference TRBV11-2 and TRBJ2-7, is EAGVAQSPRYKIIEKRQSVAFWCNPISGHATLYWYQQILGQGPKLLIQFQNNGVVDDSQLPKDRFSAERLKGVDSTLKIQPAKLEDSAVYLCASSPTSGGSSYEQYFGPGTRLTVT.

The chain combines TRBV11-1 with TRBJ2-7; 10 bases line up with TRBD2. Germline trimming cut 0 bases from V and 4 bases from J; bases unmatched to any gene: 9. The CDR3 has 17 amino acids. The germline V gene encodes CDR1 SGHAT and CDR2 FQDESV (reference sequence). CDR3 in amino acids: CASSLAPSGRAGYEQYF. The CDR3, as DNA: TGTGCCAGCAGCTTAGCTCCGAGCGGGAGGGCCGGTTACGAGCAGTACTTC. Full variable domain (remainder filled in from reference TRBV11-1 and TRBJ2-7): EAEVAQSPRYKITEKSQAVAFWCDPISGHATLYWYRQILGQGPELLVQFQDESVVDDSQLPKDRFSAERLKGVDSTLKIQPAELGDSAMYLCASSLAPSGRAGYEQYFGPGTRLTVT.

J is TRBJ2-1 and V is TRBV7-8; tentatively, D is TRBD2 (7 bases). The length of the CDR3 is 18 residues. Deletions cut 2 bases from V and 0 bases from J, with 17 bases between. Germline loops: CDR1 SGHVS, CDR2 FQNEAQ. The CDR3 bases are TGTGCCAGCAGCTTAAGTGCTTTGGGGGGGCGCTCCTACAATGAGCAGTTCTTC. Its translation: CASSLSALGGRSYNEQFF.

As for this clonotype: The missing conserved phenylalanine or tryptophan at the end of this CDR3 makes a read error likely. The chain employs TRBV3-1 and TRBJ2-2; D is undetermined. This CDR3 is built from 13 residues. V dropped 1 base and J dropped 6 bases, with 6 bases sitting between them. Germline V gene sequence: CDR1 LGHDT, CDR2 YNNKEL (reference sequence). The CDR3 DNA follows: TGTGCCAGCAGCCAAGCCCGCGCCGGGGAGCTGTTTTCT. It codes for CASSQARAGELFS.

In the case of this clonotype: The conserved phenylalanine or tryptophan is not found at the CDR3 terminus, so this likely reflects a read error. The chain employs TRBV12-5 and TRBJ1-2; no clear D gene. Per germline, CDR1 LGHNT and CDR2 FRNRAP. The length of the CDR3 is 12 residues. V was pared by 4 bases and J by 5 bases, with 8 bases between. The CDR3 protein is CASGWGSYGYTS. The CDR3 DNA reads as TGTGCTAGTGGTTGGGGATCTTATGGCTACACCTCC.

This clonotype was counted many times. The CDR3 region has the DNA TGTGCCAGCAGTGAACGCAGGGGGTTTGGTGAAGCTTTCTTT. This translates into CASSERRGFGEAFF. This chain connects TRBV6-1 to TRBJ1-1, with 7 bases aligning to TRBD1. The germline gives CDR1 MNHNS, CDR2 SASEGT. The CDR3 runs 14 residues. V shed 2 bases, J shed 7 bases, and the junction held 7 bases outside the gene matches.

This clonotype has at least ten counts. The V gene is TRBV25-1, the J gene TRBJ1-2, with 10 bases aligning to TRBD1. V shed 4 bases, J shed 7 bases, and the junction held 9 bases outside the gene matches. Per germline, CDR1 MGHDK and CDR2 SYGVNS. This CDR3 region has 15 residues. CDR3 protein: CASSGGDRGVSGYTF. The CDR3 bases are TGTGCCAGCAGTGGAGGGGACAGGGGAGTGTCTGGCTACACCTTC.

This clonotype appeared a single time. This sequence joins TRBV9 and TRBJ2-7; the D gene could be TRBD1 or TRBD2 (5 bases each). Per the germline V gene, CDR1 is SGDLS and CDR2 is YYNGEE. The CDR3 sequence is 16 residues long. V was clipped by 6 bases and J by 2 bases, with 21 bases between them. CDR3 nucleotides: TGTGCCAGCAACTCTAAACGGGGCATATCGCCCTACGAGCAGTACTTC. Residues: CASNSKRGISPYEQYF. Variable domain in full (rest from reference TRBV9 and TRBJ2-7): DSGVTQTPKHLITATGQRVTLRCSPRSGDLSVYWYQQSLDQGLQFLIQYYNGEERAKGNILERFSAQQFPDLHSELNLSSLELGDSALYFCASNSKRGISPYEQYFGPGTRLTVT.

The sample holds a few counts of this clonotype. The CDR3 DNA is TGTGCCAGCAGTGAGATCGACCGTTTAGCCAAAAACATTCAGTACTTC. Translated: CASSEIDRLAKNIQYF. This sequence joins TRBV6-2 or TRBV6-3 and TRBJ2-4, with unresolved D. Germline V gives CDR1 MNHEY, CDR2 SVGEGT. The CDR3 consists of 16 residues. The ends were cut back, 5 bases at V and 0 bases at J, with 14 bases in the middle.

The V call is TRBV5-1, the J call TRBJ1-5; D remains unclear. Looked up from germline, CDR1 is SGHRS and CDR2 is YFSETQ. Deletions cut 0 bases from V and 9 bases from J, with 10 bases between. This CDR3 is built from 13 residues. The chain's CDR3 is CASSLDSAGPQHF. CDR3 sequence (DNA): TGCGCCAGCAGCTTGGACAGCGCGGGGCCCCAGCATTTT.

This clonotype was counted ten times or more. This CDR3 reads CASGQGRYTF. CDR3 bases: TGTGCCAGCGGTCAGGGTCGCTACACCTTC. The V call is TRBV2, the J call TRBJ1-2, with a tentative D call TRBD1 (5 bases). Trimming stripped 8 bases from V and 9 bases from J, with 10 bases between. The V gene's germline CDR1 is SNHLY and CDR2 FYNNEI. The CDR3 covers 10 residues.

This clonotype was observed many times. The chain has TRBV11-2 and TRBJ2-2; D gene ambiguous. V lost 0 bases, J lost 1 base, and 12 bases lay in between. Germline V gives CDR1 SGHAT, CDR2 FQNNGV. CDR3 size: 17 residues. CDR3 sequence reads: CASSLDSVRMNTGELFF. CDR3 DNA: TGTGCCAGCAGCTTAGATTCGGTCAGGATGAACACCGGGGAGCTGTTTTTT.

The chain uses TRBV6-1 and TRBJ1-5; D perhaps matches TRBD1 (6 bases). V dropped 7 bases and J dropped 5 bases, with 15 bases sitting between them. CDR1 MNHNS and CDR2 SASEGT come from the germline V gene. The CDR3 runs to 14 residues. CDR3 DNA: TGTGCCAGCAACATAGGACAGAGCGATCAGCCCCAGCATTTT. Residues: CASNIGQSDQPQHF.

The sample holds many counts of this clonotype. The J gene is TRBJ1-2, the V gene TRBV15; possible D gene TRBD1, 5 bases. V was trimmed by 0 bases and J by 8 bases, leaving 10 bases between them. CDR1 is LNHNV and CDR2 is YYDKDF in the germline V gene (reference sequence). This CDR3 region has 13 residues. CDR3: CATSRDGAGGYTF. CDR3 sequence (DNA): TGTGCCACCAGCAGAGATGGGGCGGGAGGCTACACCTTC.

About this clonotype: This may be a read error: a much more frequent sequence differs by one nucleotide. The rearrangement joins TRBV20-1 to TRBJ1-4; maybe TRBD1 (6 bases). Germline V lookup: CDR1 DFQATT, CDR2 SNEGSKA (reference sequence). V was cut by 4 bases and J by 0 bases, with 9 bases left in between. This CDR3 is 14 amino acids long. In DNA, the CDR3 is TGCAGTGCTACAGGGGTCGCAACTAATGAAAAACTGTTTTTT. Translated: CSATGVATNEKLFF.

The chain is built from TRBV5-1 and TRBJ2-7, with D possibly TRBD2 on 7 matching bases. The CDR3 consists of 15 residues. Germline V gene lookup returns CDR1 SGHRS and CDR2 YFSETQ. Trimming stripped 1 base from V and 3 bases from J, with 14 bases between. In DNA form, the CDR3 reads TGCGCCAGCAGCTTGAAACCAGGGGACTACTACGAGCAGTACTTC. Translation gives CASSLKPGDYYEQYF.

This clonotype was observed many times. The chain employs TRBV12-5 and TRBJ2-5; no reliable D call. The CDR3 totals 12 residues. Trimming removed 6 bases at V and 4 bases at J, with 9 bases between. The germline V gene has CDR1 LGHNT and CDR2 FRNRAP. The CDR3 sequence: CASGNSIETQYF. In nucleotides, the CDR3 is TGTGCTAGTGGGAATTCAATAGAGACCCAGTACTTC.

This chain links TRBV6-2 or TRBV6-3 with TRBJ1-1; D not certain. Between the trimmed V and J ends, which lost 2 bases and 1 base, there was a span of 5 bases. Per the germline V gene, CDR1 is MNHEY and CDR2 is SVGEGT. This CDR3 is 13 amino acids long. CDR3 in amino acids: CASSYARNTEAFF. The DNA of the CDR3 is TGTGCCAGCAGTTACGCCCGGAACACTGAAGCTTTCTTT.

In this sample, this clonotype turned up a few times. This chain connects TRBV28 to TRBJ2-2; tentative D call: TRBD1 (5 bases). Germline CDR1 reads MDHEN; CDR2 reads SYDVKM. Trimming pared 3 bases from V and 4 bases from J, leaving 15 bases between. The CDR3 contains 16 residues. The CDR3 is CASSFRPGYVTGELFF. The CDR3 nucleotides read TGTGCCAGCAGTTTTCGGCCAGGGTATGTCACCGGGGAGCTGTTTTTT. The entire variable domain, with the rest obtained from reference TRBV28 and TRBJ2-2, is as follows: DVKVTQSSRYLVKRTGEKVFLECVQDMDHENMFWYRQDPGLGLRLIYFSYDVKMKEKGDIPEGYSVSREKKERFSLILESASTNQTSMYLCASSFRPGYVTGELFFGEGSRLTVL.

This clonotype was observed at least ten times. The CDR3 DNA reads TGTGCCAGCAGCGTCGGACTAGCGGGAGTGGAGACCCAGTACTTC. Translation gives CASSVGLAGVETQYF. This rearrangement joins TRBV9 to TRBJ2-5, with TRBD2 identical over 13 bases. The CDR3 runs 15 residues. Germline-derived CDR1 and CDR2 are SGDLS and YYNGEE. The V segment lost 2 bases and the J segment 5 bases; nucleotides outside the gene matches: 3.

The chain has TRBV15 and TRBJ2-5; 7 bases match TRBD1. V dropped 4 bases and J dropped 5; count of bases not matched to a gene: 4. The CDR3 consists of 13 residues. Germline V gene sequence: CDR1 LNHNV, CDR2 YYDKDF (reference sequence). The CDR3 here is CATSTAGGETQYF. The CDR3 coding sequence is TGTGCCACCAGCACTGCAGGGGGTGAGACCCAGTACTTC. The full variable domain, in which reference TRBV15 and TRBJ2-5 provide the parts outside the CDR3, is DAMVIQNPRYQVTQFGKPVTLSCSQTLNHNVMYWYQQKSSQAPKLLFHYYDKDFNNEADTPDNFQSRRPNTSFCFLDIRSPGLGDTAMYLCATSTAGGETQYFGPGTRLLVL.

In this sample, this clonotype turned up many times. CDR3 protein: CASSPAGVRETQYF. DNA for the CDR3: TGTGCCAGCAGTCCCGCAGGGGTTCGGGAGACCCAGTACTTC. This chain connects TRBV6-1 to TRBJ2-5, with TRBD1 as a possible D gene (6 bases). Per germline, CDR1 MNHNS and CDR2 SASEGT. The CDR3 covers 14 residues. V was cut by 5 bases and J by 5 bases, with 15 bases left in between.